The source of this TCR beta chain is a study of T cells in Graves' hyperthyroidism and ophthalmopathy. For the study at large: The blood sample was taken at first diagnosis, before treatment began. Whole-study results and caveats: Expanded thyroid clonotypes (above 0.001) were mostly also found in blood.

Amplification of TCR beta CDR3 regions used RNA as the template. Primed by the HTBI set, a first-round RT-PCR was run on the TCR CDR3. Using its own MiXCR run on the multiplex PCR reads, TCRdb lists one record per CDR3 protein. Of roughly 550,000 distinct CDR3 sequences listed, 15% to 20% are singletons. This clonotype has a count of ten or more. Its specificity is not known. V lost 8 bases, J lost 2 bases, and 13 bases lay in between. This CDR3 is 13 amino acids long. Germline V gene data show CDR1 as MNHNS and CDR2 as SASEGT. Diagnostic decisions used clinical symptoms, serum thyroxine and TRAb, thyroid ultrasound and orbital computed tomography. Fresh peripheral blood, around 9.3 ml of it, supplied the PBMCs.

This TCR was recovered from a woman aged 25 to 45 with Graves' ophthalmopathy. The sample comprised blood. The chain links TRBV6-1 to TRBJ2-7; TRBD1 or TRBD2 may be the D gene (6 bases each). The CDR3, as DNA: TGTGCCAGCGGGGGGACATTCACCTACGAGCAGTACTTC. Protein sequence: CASGGTFTYEQYF.